A selection of T cell receptor beta chains follows, all from one sample in a study of T cells in Graves' hyperthyroidism and ophthalmopathy. In TCRdb, the multiplex PCR reads were re-called with MiXCR into one record per CDR3 protein. In the table there are some 350,000 distinct CDR3 sequences, 13% to 15% of which are singletons. The specimen was blood. All receptors come from a woman aged 60-75 years with Graves' ophthalmopathy. Each CDR3 is given with its conserved first and last residue.

J gene,V gene,CDR3 protein
TRBJ1-2,TRBV24-1,CATSDREGDGYTF
TRBJ2-1,TRBV20-1,CSAADRSSYNEQFF
TRBJ2-1,TRBV20-1,CSASSLAAGAYNGQFF
TRBJ2-3,TRBV19,CASSMTSGTDTQYF
TRBJ2-7,TRBV6-2/TRBV6-3,CASYSGTSYEQYF
TRBJ2-7,TRBV28,CASSPPSGNRYEQYF
TRBJ2-2,TRBV25-1,CASSVGTGGNTGELFF
TRBJ1-4,TRBV20-1,CSAGVGRGNEKLFF
TRBJ1-3,TRBV29-1,CSAGRSGNTIYF
TRBJ2-4,TRBV20-1,CSANGRDLAKNIQYF
TRBJ2-7,TRBV4-1,CASSPKAGGYEQYF
TRBJ2-1,TRBV11-2,CASSPRTSGRGGNEQFF
TRBJ1-1,TRBV19,CASNRRDRNTEAFF
TRBJ2-6,TRBV24-1,CATSSVRASGANVLTF
TRBJ1-3,TRBV18,CASSPRELLYF
TRBJ2-2,TRBV20-1,CSARASGGYTGELFF
TRBJ2-6,TRBV14,CASSFGRRLGANVLTF
TRBJ2-2,TRBV11-2,CASSSYRVIGELFF
TRBJ2-2,TRBV7-9,CASTQRPNTGELFF
TRBJ1-1,TRBV6-1,CASSEMRGLTEAFF
TRBJ2-1,TRBV7-2,CASSPEVGRYNEQFF
TRBJ1-4,TRBV12-3/TRBV12-4,CASSSFPGARVEKLFF
TRBJ2-7,TRBV6-2/TRBV6-3,CASSSLAGVGEQYF
TRBJ2-3,TRBV28,CASSPHESGRDTQYF
TRBJ1-3,TRBV18,CASSPDQVSSGNTIYF
TRBJ1-1,TRBV6-1,CASIEIQGALGTEAFF
TRBJ1-1,TRBV20-1,CSARRLGRGGTEAFF
TRBJ1-6,TRBV6-1,CASSDPRGTDNSPLHF
TRBJ2-1,TRBV9,CASSVGTSGHNEQFF
TRBJ2-3,TRBV29-1,CSVDALSTDTQYF
TRBJ1-1,TRBV2,CASSEDEGLNTEAFF
TRBJ2-7,TRBV29-1,CSVAVAGTGEQYF
TRBJ2-7,TRBV7-2,CASSLATSGRTIEYEQYF
TRBJ2-7,TRBV28,CASSQLGGSYEQYF
TRBJ1-4,TRBV25-1,CASSEFGGTNEKLFF
TRBJ1-4,TRBV6-4,CASTSPGQGATEKLFF
TRBJ2-7,TRBV7-8,CASSPASGRVDEQYF
TRBJ1-1,TRBV20-1,CSAPWEAGTEAFF
TRBJ2-3,TRBV3-1,CASSQESGTDTQYF
TRBJ2-7,TRBV6-1,CASSPGRSYEQYF
TRBJ2-7,TRBV29-1,CSVGKGGYKQYF
TRBJ1-1,TRBV2,CASSRGMNTEAFF
TRBJ2-7,TRBV20-1,CSAFPGGQSYEQYF
TRBJ2-2,TRBV27,CASSSPSGRAGTGELFF
TRBJ2-3,TRBV12-3/TRBV12-4,CASNSTVAGVGTDTQYF